Following are 3 T cell receptor beta chains from one sample sequenced in a study of T-cell memory formation after mild COVID-19 (dated by TCRdb to the early 2020s). The library was built by means of 5' RACE. Reads for this sample came from an Illumina NovaSeq 6000. In TCRdb, the public reads were trimmed at Q25 with fastp and aligned with MiXCR, with productive beta chains retained. Each record represents a unique CDR3 protein, reported with the most common genes and DNA among its rows. This sample holds 130,000 to 150,000 distinct CDR3 sequences; under 25% were observed only once. The top ten clonotypes cover approximately 2.4% of the sample. The sample was PBMCs or a T cell subset sorted from them (not recorded which). The receptors derive from an adult woman who had mild COVID-19 (a few samples of this study predate the infection). The sample titles of this study are shuffled in the database, so cell type and time point are left out; the donor was told from shared clones.

The J gene is TRBJ2-1, the V gene TRBV7-6; 15 bases align to TRBD2. In germline, CDR1 is SGHVS, CDR2 FNYEAQ. The CDR3 sequence is 16 residues long. V shed 5 bases, J shed 7 bases, and the junction held 6 bases outside the gene matches. The CDR3 loop reads CASSAGLAGGKNEQFF. The CDR3 coding sequence is TGTGCCAGCAGCGCCGGACTAGCGGGAGGGAAGAATGAGCAGTTCTTC. Based on the CDR3 plus reference TRBV7-6 and TRBJ2-1, the full variable domain is GAGVSQSPRYKVTKRGQDVALRCDPISGHVSLYWYRQALGQGPEFLTYFNYEAQQDKSGLPNDRFSAERPEGSISTLTIQRTEQRDSAMYRCASSAGLAGGKNEQFFGPGTRLTVL.

This clonotype was seen only a few times. The CDR3 DNA sequence: TGTGCCACTAAATTTCGGCTAGCGGGCTACAATGAGCAGTTCTTC. Its protein is CATKFRLAGYNEQFF. The chain joins TRBV6-5 to TRBJ2-1; the match to TRBD2 covers 8 bases. The trim removed 10 bases at V and 3 bases at J, leaving 11 bases unmatched. The CDR3 loop spans 15 amino acids. Germline-derived CDR1 and CDR2 are MNHEY and SVGAGI.

This clonotype was observed a handful of times. The chain carries TRBV3-1 and TRBJ2-7; D is perhaps TRBD2 (6 bases). Germline-derived CDR1 and CDR2 are LGHDT and YNNKEL (reference sequence). The V end was cut by 8 bases, the J end by 5 bases, with 25 bases between. CDR3 length: 16 residues. The CDR3 DNA sequence: TGTGCCAGCGGCAACGGACGGAGACTAGTAGTCCACGAGCAGTACTTC. Its protein product is CASGNGRRLVVHEQYF.